This paragraph reports one TCR beta chain. Its antigen remains unknown. Points from the study as a whole: Larger-cohort validation covered only one TCR beta V-J rearrangement. Tumor memory CD4+ T cell TCR gene usage clustered with blood and lymph node memory CD4+ cells and lymph node naive CD4+ cells. Tumor Treg TCRs overlapped most with tumor naive CD4+ cells.

Trimming shortened V by 3 bases and J by 3 bases, and 12 bases separated the two germline ends. CDR3 length: 15 residues. After constant-region reverse-primer amplification, full-length variable regions underwent semi-nested PCR with Nested Universal Primer A. TCRdb used MiXCR to reprocess the 5' RACE reads, holding one entry per CDR3 protein. The sample holds 35,000 to 45,000 distinct CDR3 sequences, 20% to 25% seen once. Cells sorted as Tregs were CD4+, CD25+ and CD127-/low. The clonotype was recovered from a female donor with breast cancer. The sequencing input was Tregs sorted from a lymph node. The V and J genes are TRBV12-3 or TRBV12-4 and TRBJ1-5, with D possibly being TRBD1 (5 bases). CDR3 amino acids: CASSFLKGVNQPQHF. CDR3 bases: TGTGCCAGCAGTTTTTTAAAAGGGGTCAATCAGCCCCAGCATTTT.